One and the same sample provided the 11 T cell receptor beta chains below, sequenced in a study of blood T cell repertoires in COVID-19. Method: immunoSEQ multiplex PCR; TCRdb's copy keeps in-frame clones and lacks some. This table has approximately 220,000 clones, about 85% appearing once. The specimen sequenced was PBMCs or T cells enriched from blood (not recorded which). The source is a woman in her thirties who had recovered from COVID-19.

This chain links TRBV3-1 (or the pseudogene TRBV3-2) with TRBJ1-5; TRBD1 matches at 7 bases. The V gene end was trimmed by 5 bases and the J gene end by 0 bases; junction bases not matched to a gene: 1. Per the germline V gene, CDR1 is LGHDT and CDR2 is YNNKEL (reference sequence). The CDR3 has 14 residues. CDR3 in DNA: TGTGCCAGCAGCTACAGGGGTAGCAATCAGCCCCAGCATTTT. This translates into CASSYRGSNQPQHF.

The chain employs TRBV2 and TRBJ2-7, with 7 bases matching TRBD2. Germline loops: CDR1 SNHLY, CDR2 FYNNEI. V dropped 10 bases and J dropped 3; count of bases not matched to a gene: 6. The CDR3 length is 12 residues. CDR3 in amino acids: CANMGGGYEQYF. The CDR3 region has the DNA TGTGCCAACATGGGGGGGGGCTACGAGCAGTACTTC.

The chain recombines TRBV25-1 with TRBJ1-6; TRBD1 might be the D (6 bases). The germline V gene has CDR1 MGHDK and CDR2 SYGVNS. This CDR3 region has 15 residues. Trimming took off 4 bases at V and 6 bases at J, with 13 bases between the two ends. This CDR3 is CASSARTASNSPLHF. DNA of the CDR3: TGTGCCAGCAGTGCCCGGACAGCCAGTAATTCACCCCTCCACTTT.

The CDR3 loop is CASETSGLSNYGYTF. The CDR3 DNA follows: TGTGCCAGCGAGACAAGTGGGTTGTCTAACTATGGCTACACCTTC. This sequence joins TRBV2 and TRBJ1-2; D gene uncertain. V was trimmed by 8 bases and J by 0 bases, leaving 16 bases between them. Germline CDR1 is SNHLY and CDR2 is FYNNEI. This CDR3 contains 15 residues.

This chain connects TRBV2 to TRBJ1-1, with 9 positions matching TRBD1. V gave up 6 bases and J gave up 4 bases; unmatched junction bases: 9. The CDR3 consists of 15 residues. The V gene's germline CDR1 is SNHLY and CDR2 FYNNEI. The DNA for the CDR3 is TGTGCCAGCAGGTCGACACAGGGGGCTGGCACTGAAGCTTTCTTT. This sequence encodes CASRSTQGAGTEAFF. The whole variable domain, remainder taken from reference TRBV2 and TRBJ1-1, is EPEVTQTPSHQVTQMGQEVILRCVPISNHLYFYWYRQILGQKVEFLVSFYNNEISEKSEIFDDQFSVERPDGSNFTLKIRSTKLEDSAMYFCASRSTQGAGTEAFFGQGTRLTVV.

The chain has TRBV28 and TRBJ1-2; D is unresolved. The CDR3 extends over 12 amino acids. Per the germline V gene, CDR1 is MDHEN and CDR2 is SYDVKM. V was cut by 5 bases and J by 8 bases, with 12 bases left in between. The CDR3 sequence: CASSSGRSGYTF. DNA for the CDR3: TGTGCCAGCAGTAGCGGGAGGAGCGGCTACACCTTC.

The V gene is TRBV7-9, the J gene TRBJ2-3; tentatively, D is TRBD2 (6 bases). The CDR3 is 14 residues long. Germline V lookup: CDR1 SEHNR, CDR2 FQNEAQ (reference sequence). The ends were cut back, 3 bases at V and 4 bases at J, with 11 bases in the middle. DNA for the CDR3: TGTGCCAGCAGCTTTTACGGGGGTGCAGATACGCAGTATTTT. Amino acids: CASSFYGGADTQYF.

The CDR3 DNA reads as TGTGCCACGACAACTAGCGGGGCTAGCACAGATACGCAGTATTTT. Translation: CATTTSGASTDTQYF. The rearrangement joins TRBV27 to TRBJ2-3; 10 positions agree with TRBD2. The ends lost 10 bases at V and 0 bases at J; junction bases unmatched: 7. The CDR3 covers 15 residues. Germline-derived CDR1 and CDR2 are MNHEY and SMNVEV (reference sequence).

This clone was detected once. This sequence joins TRBV19 and TRBJ2-2; D might be TRBD2 (6 bases). The V gene lost 6 bases and the J gene lost 1 base, with 12 bases spanning the gap. Per germline, CDR1 LNHDA and CDR2 SQIVND (reference sequence). The CDR3 covers 15 residues. This chain's CDR3 is CASSQAGENTGELFF. DNA of the CDR3: TGTGCCAGTAGCCAAGCGGGCGAGAACACCGGGGAGCTGTTTTTT.

V gene TRBV29-1 combines with J gene TRBJ2-1; weak D call: TRBD1 (5 bases). The CDR3 spans 13 residues. Germline V CDR1 and CDR2: SQVTM, ANQGSEA. The ends were cut back, 4 bases at V and 1 base at J, with 8 bases in the middle. The CDR3 reads CSVGSGSYNEQFF. The DNA of the CDR3 is TGCAGCGTTGGTTCAGGGTCCTACAATGAGCAGTTCTTC.

The chain links TRBV2 to TRBJ1-5, with a weak D call TRBD1 (5 bases). The V gene's germline CDR1 is SNHLY and CDR2 FYNNEI. The CDR3 covers 14 residues. V lost 6 bases to trimming and J lost 2 bases, with 11 bases between them. The CDR3 DNA follows: TGTGCCAGCAGCGCCGACAGAGGCAATCAGCCCCAGCATTTT. It codes for CASSADRGNQPQHF.